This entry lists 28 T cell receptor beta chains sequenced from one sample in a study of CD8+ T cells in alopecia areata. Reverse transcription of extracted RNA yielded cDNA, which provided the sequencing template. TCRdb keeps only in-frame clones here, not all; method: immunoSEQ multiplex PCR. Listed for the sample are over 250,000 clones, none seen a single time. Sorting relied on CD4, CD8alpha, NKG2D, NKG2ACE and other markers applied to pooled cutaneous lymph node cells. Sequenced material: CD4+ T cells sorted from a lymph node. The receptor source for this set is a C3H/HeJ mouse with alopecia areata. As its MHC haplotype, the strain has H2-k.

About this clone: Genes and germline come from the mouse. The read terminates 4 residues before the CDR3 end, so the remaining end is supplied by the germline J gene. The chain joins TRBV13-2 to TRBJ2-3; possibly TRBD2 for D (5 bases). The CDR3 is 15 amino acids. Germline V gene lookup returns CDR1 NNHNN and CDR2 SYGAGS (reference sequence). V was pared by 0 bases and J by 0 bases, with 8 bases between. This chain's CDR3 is CASGDVGFSAETLYF. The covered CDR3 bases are TGTGCCAGCGGTGATGTGGGGTTTAGTGCAGAA.

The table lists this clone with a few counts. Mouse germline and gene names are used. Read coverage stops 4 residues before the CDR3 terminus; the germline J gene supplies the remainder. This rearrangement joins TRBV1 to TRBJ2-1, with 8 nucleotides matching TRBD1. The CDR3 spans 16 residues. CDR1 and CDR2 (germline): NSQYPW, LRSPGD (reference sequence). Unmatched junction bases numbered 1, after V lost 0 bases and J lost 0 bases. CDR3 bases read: TGCACCTGCAGTGCAGAGACAGGGGCTAACTATGCT. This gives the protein CTCSAETGANYA. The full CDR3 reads CTCSAETGANYAEQFF.

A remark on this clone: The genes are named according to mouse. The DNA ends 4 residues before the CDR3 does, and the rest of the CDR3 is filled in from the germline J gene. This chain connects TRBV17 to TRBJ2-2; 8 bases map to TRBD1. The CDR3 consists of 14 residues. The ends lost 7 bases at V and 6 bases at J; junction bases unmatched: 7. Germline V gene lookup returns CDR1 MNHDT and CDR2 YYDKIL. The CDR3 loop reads CASTPSGGAGQLYF. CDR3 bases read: TGTGCTAGCACCCCATCAGGGGGCGCCGGG.

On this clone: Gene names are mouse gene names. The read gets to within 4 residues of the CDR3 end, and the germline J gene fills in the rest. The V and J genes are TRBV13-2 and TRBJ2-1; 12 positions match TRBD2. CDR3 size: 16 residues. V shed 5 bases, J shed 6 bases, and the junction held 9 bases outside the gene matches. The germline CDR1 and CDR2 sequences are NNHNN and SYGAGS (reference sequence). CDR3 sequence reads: CASGPGTGGPFAEQFF. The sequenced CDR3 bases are TGTGCCAGCGGGCCCGGGACTGGGGGGCCCTTTGCT.

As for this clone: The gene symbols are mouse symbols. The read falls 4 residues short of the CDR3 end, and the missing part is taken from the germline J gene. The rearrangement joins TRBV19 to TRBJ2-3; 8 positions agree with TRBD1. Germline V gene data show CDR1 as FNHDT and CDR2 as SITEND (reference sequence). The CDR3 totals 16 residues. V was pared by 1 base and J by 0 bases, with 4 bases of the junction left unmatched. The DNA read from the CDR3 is TGTGCCAGCAGTATATGGACAGGGCTTAGTGCAGAA. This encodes CASSIWTGLSAE. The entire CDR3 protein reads CASSIWTGLSAETLYF.

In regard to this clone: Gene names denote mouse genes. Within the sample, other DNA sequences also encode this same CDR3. The CDR3 protein is CASSSGDSDYTF. The CDR3 bases that were read are TGTGCCAGCAGTTCAGGGGACTCC. The J gene is TRBJ1-2, the V gene TRBV14; maybe TRBD1 (6 bases). The read comes to an end 4 residues before the CDR3 does, leaving the germline J gene to fill in the end. Deletions cut 3 bases from V and 3 bases from J, with 6 bases between. Germline assignment: CDR1 SGHDT and CDR2 FRDEAV. The CDR3 has 12 amino acids.

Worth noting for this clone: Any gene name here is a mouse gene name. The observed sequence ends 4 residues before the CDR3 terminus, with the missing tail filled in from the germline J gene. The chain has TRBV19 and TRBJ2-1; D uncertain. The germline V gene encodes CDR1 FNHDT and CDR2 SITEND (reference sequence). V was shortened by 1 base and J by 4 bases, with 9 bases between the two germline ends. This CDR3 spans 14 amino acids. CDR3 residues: CASSINHNYAEQFF. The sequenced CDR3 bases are TGTGCCAGCAGTATAAATCACAATTATGCT.

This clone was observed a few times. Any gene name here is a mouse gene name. The sequenced part of the CDR3 DNA is TGTGCCAGCGGTGCTGGGGGGGCCTATGCT. Protein: CASGAGGAYA. In full, the CDR3 is CASGAGGAYAEQFF. The V call is TRBV13-2, the J call TRBJ2-1, with 10 positions matching TRBD2. The observed sequence ends 4 residues before the CDR3 terminus, with the missing tail filled in from the germline J gene. The J segment lost 3 bases and the V segment lost 3 bases, leaving 0 bases of the junction unmatched. CDR3 length equals 14 residues. The V gene's germline CDR1 is NNHNN and CDR2 SYGAGS (reference sequence).

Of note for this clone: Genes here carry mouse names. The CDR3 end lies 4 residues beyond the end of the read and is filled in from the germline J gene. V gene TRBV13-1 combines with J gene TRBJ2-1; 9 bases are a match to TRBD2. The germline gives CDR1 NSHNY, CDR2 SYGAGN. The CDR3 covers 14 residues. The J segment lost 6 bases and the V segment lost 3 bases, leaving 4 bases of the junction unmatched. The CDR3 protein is CASSGGGAIAEQFF. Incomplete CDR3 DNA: TGTGCCAGCAGTGGTGGGGGGGCGATTGCT.

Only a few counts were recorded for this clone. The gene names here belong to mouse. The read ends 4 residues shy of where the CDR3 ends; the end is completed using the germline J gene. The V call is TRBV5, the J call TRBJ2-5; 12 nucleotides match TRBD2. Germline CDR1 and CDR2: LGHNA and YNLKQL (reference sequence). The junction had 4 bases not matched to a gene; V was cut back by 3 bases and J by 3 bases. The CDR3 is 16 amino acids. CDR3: CASSHPGLGGQDTQYF. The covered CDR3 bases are TGTGCCAGCAGCCACCCCGGACTGGGGGGGCAAGAC.

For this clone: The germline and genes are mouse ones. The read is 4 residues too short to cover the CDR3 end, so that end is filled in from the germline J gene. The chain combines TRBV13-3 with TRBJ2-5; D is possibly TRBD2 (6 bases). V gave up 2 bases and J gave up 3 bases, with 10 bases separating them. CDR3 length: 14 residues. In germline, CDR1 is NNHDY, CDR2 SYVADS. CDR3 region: CASSDGGRQDTQYF. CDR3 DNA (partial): TGTGCCAGCAGTGACGGGGGGAGACAAGAC.

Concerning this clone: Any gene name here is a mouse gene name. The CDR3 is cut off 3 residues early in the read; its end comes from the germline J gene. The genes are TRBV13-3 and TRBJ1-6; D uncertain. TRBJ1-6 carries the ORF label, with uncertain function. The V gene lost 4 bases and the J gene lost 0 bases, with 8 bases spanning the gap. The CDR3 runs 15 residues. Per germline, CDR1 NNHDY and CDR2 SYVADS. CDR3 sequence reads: CASSLGYSYNSPLYF. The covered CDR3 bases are TGTGCCAGCAGTTTAGGGTATTCCTATAATTCGCCC.

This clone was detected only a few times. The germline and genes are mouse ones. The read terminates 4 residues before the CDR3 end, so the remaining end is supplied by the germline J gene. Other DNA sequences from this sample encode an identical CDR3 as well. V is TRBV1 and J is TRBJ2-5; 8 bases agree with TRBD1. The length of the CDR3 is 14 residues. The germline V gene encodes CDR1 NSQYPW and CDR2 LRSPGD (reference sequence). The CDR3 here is CTCSAGQGKDTQYF. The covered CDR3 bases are TGCACCTGCAGTGCAGGACAGGGGAAAGAC.

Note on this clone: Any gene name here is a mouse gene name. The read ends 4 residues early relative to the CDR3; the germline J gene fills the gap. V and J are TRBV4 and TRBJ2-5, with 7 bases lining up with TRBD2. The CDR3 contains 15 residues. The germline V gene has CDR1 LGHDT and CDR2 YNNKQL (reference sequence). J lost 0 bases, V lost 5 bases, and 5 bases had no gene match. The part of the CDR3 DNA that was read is TGTGCCAGCAGCAACTCTGGGGGAAACCAAGAC. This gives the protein CASSNSGGNQD. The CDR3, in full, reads CASSNSGGNQDTQYF.

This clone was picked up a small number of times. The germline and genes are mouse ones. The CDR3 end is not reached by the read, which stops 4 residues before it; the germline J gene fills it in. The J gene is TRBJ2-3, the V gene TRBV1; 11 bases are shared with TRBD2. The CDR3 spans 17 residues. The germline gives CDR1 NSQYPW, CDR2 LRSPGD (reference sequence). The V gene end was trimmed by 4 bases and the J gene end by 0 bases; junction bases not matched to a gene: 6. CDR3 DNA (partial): TGCACCTGCAGTGGATCCGGGACTGGGGGTAGTGCAGAA. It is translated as CTCSGSGTGGSAE. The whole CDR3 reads CTCSGSGTGGSAETLYF.

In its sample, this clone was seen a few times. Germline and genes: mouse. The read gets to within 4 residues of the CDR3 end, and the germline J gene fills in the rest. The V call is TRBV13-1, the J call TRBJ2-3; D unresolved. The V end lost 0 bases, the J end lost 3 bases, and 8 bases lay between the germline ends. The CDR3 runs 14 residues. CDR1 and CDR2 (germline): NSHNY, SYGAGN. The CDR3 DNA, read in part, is TGTGCCAGCAGTGATGCTGGTCCCGCAGAA. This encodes CASSDAGPAE. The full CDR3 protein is CASSDAGPAETLYF.

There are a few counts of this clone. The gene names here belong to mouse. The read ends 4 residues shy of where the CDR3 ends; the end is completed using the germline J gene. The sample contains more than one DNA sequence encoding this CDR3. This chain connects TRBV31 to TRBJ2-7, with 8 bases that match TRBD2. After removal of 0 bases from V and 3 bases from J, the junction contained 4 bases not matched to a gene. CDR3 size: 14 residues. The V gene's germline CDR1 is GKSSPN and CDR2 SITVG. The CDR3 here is CAWSLQTGGYEQYF. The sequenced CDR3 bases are TGTGCCTGGAGTCTTCAAACTGGGGGCTAT. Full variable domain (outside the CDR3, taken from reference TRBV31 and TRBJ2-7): AQTIHQWPVAEIKAVGSPLSLGCTIKGKSSPNLYWYWQATGGTLQQLFYSITVGQVESVVQLNLSASRPKDDQFILSTEKLLLSHSGFYLCAWSLQTGGYEQYFGPGTRLTVL.

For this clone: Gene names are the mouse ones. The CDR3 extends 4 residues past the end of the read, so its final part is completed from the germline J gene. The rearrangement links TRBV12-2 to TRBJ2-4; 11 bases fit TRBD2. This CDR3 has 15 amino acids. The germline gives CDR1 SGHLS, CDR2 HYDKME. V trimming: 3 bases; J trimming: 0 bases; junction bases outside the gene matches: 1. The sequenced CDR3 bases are TGTGCCAGCTCTTGGGACTGGGGGAGTCAAAAC. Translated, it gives CASSWDWGSQN. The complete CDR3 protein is CASSWDWGSQNTLYF.

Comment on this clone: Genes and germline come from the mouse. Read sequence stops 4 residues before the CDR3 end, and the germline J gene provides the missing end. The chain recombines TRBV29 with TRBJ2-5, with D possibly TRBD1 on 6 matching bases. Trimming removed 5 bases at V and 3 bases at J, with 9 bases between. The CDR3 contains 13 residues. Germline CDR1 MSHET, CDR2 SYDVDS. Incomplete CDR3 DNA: TGTGCTAGCAGTCAGGGGCCTCAAGAC. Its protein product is CASSQGPQD. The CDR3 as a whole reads CASSQGPQDTQYF.

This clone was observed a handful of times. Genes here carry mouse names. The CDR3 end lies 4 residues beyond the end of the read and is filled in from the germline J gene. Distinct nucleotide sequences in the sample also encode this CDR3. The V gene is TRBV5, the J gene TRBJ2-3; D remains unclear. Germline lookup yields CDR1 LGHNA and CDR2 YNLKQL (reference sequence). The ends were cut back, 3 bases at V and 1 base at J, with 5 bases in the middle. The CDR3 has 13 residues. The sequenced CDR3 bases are TGTGCCAGCAGCCATCAGGGTGCAGAA. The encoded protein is CASSHQGAE. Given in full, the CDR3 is CASSHQGAETLYF.

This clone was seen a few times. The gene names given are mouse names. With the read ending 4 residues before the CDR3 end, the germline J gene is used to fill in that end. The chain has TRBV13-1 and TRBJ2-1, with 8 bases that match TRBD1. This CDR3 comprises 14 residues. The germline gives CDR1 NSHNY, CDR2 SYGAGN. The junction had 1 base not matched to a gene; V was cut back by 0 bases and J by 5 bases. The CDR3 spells CASSDVDRDAEQFF. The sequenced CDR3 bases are TGTGCCAGCAGTGATGTGGACAGGGATGCT.

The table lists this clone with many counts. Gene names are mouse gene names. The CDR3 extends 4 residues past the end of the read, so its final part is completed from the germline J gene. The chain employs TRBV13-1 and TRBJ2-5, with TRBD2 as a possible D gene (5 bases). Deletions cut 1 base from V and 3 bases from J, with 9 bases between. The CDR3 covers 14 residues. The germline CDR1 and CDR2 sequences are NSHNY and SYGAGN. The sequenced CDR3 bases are TGTGCCAGCAGTGATATGTCTGGGCAAGAC. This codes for CASSDMSGQD. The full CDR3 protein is CASSDMSGQDTQYF.

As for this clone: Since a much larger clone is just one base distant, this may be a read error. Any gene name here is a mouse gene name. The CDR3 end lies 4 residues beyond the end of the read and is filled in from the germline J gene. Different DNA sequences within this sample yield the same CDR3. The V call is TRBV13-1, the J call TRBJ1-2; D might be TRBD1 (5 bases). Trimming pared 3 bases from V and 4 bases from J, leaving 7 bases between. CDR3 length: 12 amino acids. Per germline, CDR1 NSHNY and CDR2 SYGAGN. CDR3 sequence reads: CASSGQGSDYTF. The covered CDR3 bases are TGTGCCAGCAGTGGTCAGGGCTCC.

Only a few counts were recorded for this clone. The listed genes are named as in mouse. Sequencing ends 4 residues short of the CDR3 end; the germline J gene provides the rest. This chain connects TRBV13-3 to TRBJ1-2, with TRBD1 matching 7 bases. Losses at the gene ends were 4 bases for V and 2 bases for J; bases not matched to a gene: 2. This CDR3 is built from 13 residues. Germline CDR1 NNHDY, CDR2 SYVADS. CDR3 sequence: CASSSGGNSDYTF. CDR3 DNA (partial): TGTGCCAGCAGTTCAGGGGGTAACTCC.

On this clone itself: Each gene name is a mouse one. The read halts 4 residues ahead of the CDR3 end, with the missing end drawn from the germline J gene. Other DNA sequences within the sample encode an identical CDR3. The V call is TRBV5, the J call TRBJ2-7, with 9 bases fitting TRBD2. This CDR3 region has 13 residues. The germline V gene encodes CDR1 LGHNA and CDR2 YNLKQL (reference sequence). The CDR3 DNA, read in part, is TGTGCCAGCAGCCCCACTGGGGGGTAT. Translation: CASSPTGGY. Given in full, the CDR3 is CASSPTGGYEQYF.

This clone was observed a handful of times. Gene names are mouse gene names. Here the CDR3 reads CASRIGTGAETLYF. CDR3 bases read: TGTGCCAGCAGAATCGGGACAGGGGCAGAA. V is TRBV14 and J is TRBJ2-3; 9 nucleotides align to TRBD1. The CDR3 end lies 4 residues beyond the end of the read and is filled in from the germline J gene. The germline V gene encodes CDR1 SGHDT and CDR2 FRDEAV. CDR3 length equals 14 residues. V lost 5 bases and J lost 3; bases outside the gene matches: 4.

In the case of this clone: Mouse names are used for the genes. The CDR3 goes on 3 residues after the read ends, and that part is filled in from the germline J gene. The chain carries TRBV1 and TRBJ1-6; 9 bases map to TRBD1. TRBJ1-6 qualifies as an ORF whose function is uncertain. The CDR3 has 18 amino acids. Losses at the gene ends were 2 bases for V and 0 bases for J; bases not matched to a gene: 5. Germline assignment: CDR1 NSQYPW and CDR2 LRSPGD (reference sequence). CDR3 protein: CTCSANRDRDSYNSPLYF. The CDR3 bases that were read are TGCACCTGCAGTGCAAACCGGGACAGGGATTCCTATAATTCGCCC.

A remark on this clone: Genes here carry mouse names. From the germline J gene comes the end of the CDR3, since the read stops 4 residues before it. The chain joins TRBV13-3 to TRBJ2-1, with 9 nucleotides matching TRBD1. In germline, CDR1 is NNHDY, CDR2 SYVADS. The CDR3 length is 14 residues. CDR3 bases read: TGTGCCAGCAGTGAGTACAGGGGGCGTCCT. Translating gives CASSEYRGRP. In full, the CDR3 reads CASSEYRGRPEQFF.